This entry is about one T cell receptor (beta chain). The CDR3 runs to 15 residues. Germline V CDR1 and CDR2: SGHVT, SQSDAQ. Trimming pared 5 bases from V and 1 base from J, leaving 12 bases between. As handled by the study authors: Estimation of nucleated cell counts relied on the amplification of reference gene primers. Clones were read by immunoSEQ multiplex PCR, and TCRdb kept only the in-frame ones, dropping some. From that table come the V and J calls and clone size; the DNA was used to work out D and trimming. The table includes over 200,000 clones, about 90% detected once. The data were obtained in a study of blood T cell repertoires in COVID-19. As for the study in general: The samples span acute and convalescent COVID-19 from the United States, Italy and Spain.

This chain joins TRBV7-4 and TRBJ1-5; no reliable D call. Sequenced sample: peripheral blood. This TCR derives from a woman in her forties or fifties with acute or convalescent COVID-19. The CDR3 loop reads CASSPQPQSNQPQHF. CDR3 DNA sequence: TGTGCCAGCAGCCCTCAACCGCAGAGCAATCAGCCCCAGCATTTT.